The 11 T cell receptor beta chains below come from one sample, sequenced in a study of neurological immune-mediated disorders (dated by TCRdb to about 2019). The method was 5' RACE. Sequencing took place on an Illumina HiSeq 2500. TCRdb's own reprocessing of the public reads used fastp at Q25 and MiXCR and kept productive beta chains. Merged by CDR3 protein, the rows form single entries marked with the most common genes and DNA. The sample includes more than 50,000 distinct CDR3 sequences, with roughly 5% observed a single time. The ten largest clones capture approximately 2.8% of the sample. Sequenced input: PBMCs. The source of these receptors is a woman younger than 45 with multiple sclerosis.

A few counts support this clonotype. The chain is built from TRBV2 and TRBJ1-1; possible D gene TRBD1, 5 bases. The germline CDR1 and CDR2 sequences are SNHLY and FYNNEI. V lost 8 bases, J lost 0 bases, and 16 bases lay in between. CDR3 size: 15 residues. The CDR3 protein is CASEGTFTMNTEAFF. DNA of the CDR3: TGTGCCAGCGAGGGGACCTTTACCATGAACACTGAAGCTTTCTTT.

This clonotype was detected ten times or more. The V call is TRBV20-1, the J call TRBJ2-1; D is perhaps TRBD2 (5 bases). V lost 0 bases and J 8 bases, leaving 20 bases between the germline ends. This CDR3 has 16 residues. Germline values: CDR1 DFQATT, CDR2 SNEGSKA (reference sequence). The CDR3 nucleotides are TGCAGTGCTAGAGACACCCTCGGGGTAGCCTCGGATGAGCAGTTCTTC. Protein product: CSARDTLGVASDEQFF.

The sample holds a few counts of this clonotype. This sequence joins TRBV6-5 and TRBJ2-1; 13 nucleotides align to TRBD2. Germline trimming cut 4 bases from V and 9 bases from J; bases unmatched to any gene: 9. The CDR3 is 16 residues long. Germline assignment: CDR1 MNHEY and CDR2 SVGAGI. For the CDR3, the DNA is TGTGCCAGCAGTTTTTTGACTAGCGGGGGGAACAGTGAGCAGTTCTTC. As protein: CASSFLTSGGNSEQFF.

This clonotype has ten or more counts. The rearrangement uses TRBV4-2 and TRBJ2-3; D is ambiguous. V was pared by 0 bases and J by 5 bases, with 15 bases between. Germline CDR1 reads LGHNA; CDR2 reads YNFKEQ. The CDR3 loop spans 16 amino acids. As DNA, the CDR3 is TGTGCCAGCAGCCAAGATATGCAGCCCGTCGGAGATACGCAGTATTTT. Protein sequence: CASSQDMQPVGDTQYF.

Note on this clonotype: A much larger clone differs by one base, so this may be a read error. This sequence joins TRBV5-1 and TRBJ1-4; D perhaps matches TRBD1 (5 bases). Trimming cost V 0 bases and J 9 bases, with 12 bases left between them. The CDR3 contains 14 residues. Looked up from germline, CDR1 is SGHRS and CDR2 is YFSETQ. The CDR3 region has the DNA TGCGCCAGCAGCTTGGCTGGAAAGGGGAAAAAACTGTTTTTT. Protein: CASSLAGKGKKLFF.

Many counts were recorded for this clonotype. V usage is TRBV7-2 and J usage is TRBJ2-7, with 7 bases that match TRBD2. Germline V gene data show CDR1 as SGHTA and CDR2 as FQGNSA. This CDR3 is 15 amino acids long. Trimming cost V 5 bases and J 1 base; bases outside gene matches: 8. In nucleotides, the CDR3 is TGTGCCAGCAGCATCCAGCTAGCGGCGTCCTACGAGCAGTACTTC. Translation gives CASSIQLAASYEQYF.

The V and J genes are TRBV7-9 and TRBJ2-7; tentatively, D is TRBD1 or TRBD2 (5 bases each). This CDR3 spans 13 amino acids. Germline lookup yields CDR1 SEHNR and CDR2 FQNEAQ (reference sequence). The V end lost 4 bases, the J end lost 3 bases, and 10 bases lay between the germline ends. In DNA, the CDR3 is TGTGCCAGCAGCTGGACTGGGGGCTACGAGCAGTACTTC. It translates to CASSWTGGYEQYF.

This clonotype was counted at least ten times. Mismatch with germline at one junction end may stem from a read error. This chain connects TRBV20-1 to TRBJ1-5; D call uncertain. This CDR3 region has 14 residues. Germline loops: CDR1 DFQATT, CDR2 SNEGSKA (reference sequence). Here the CDR3 reads CSAGEPRSNQPQNF. CDR3 DNA: TGCAGTGCTGGAGAGCCCCGTAGCAATCAGCCCCAGAATTTT.

This clonotype was picked up a small number of times. The chain employs TRBV25-1 and TRBJ2-7; 8 nucleotides agree with TRBD1. Per germline, CDR1 MGHDK and CDR2 SYGVNS. The CDR3 has 14 amino acids. J gave up 4 bases and V 6 bases, and 8 bases lay outside the gene matches. CDR3 nucleotides: TGTGCCAGCAGCGTACCCGGGACAGGTTACGAGCAGTACTTC. It codes for CASSVPGTGYEQYF.

Of note for this clonotype: A much larger clone differs from this one at a single base, so this may be a read error. This chain links TRBV6-1 with TRBJ1-2; weak D call: TRBD1 (5 bases). This CDR3 comprises 15 residues. Germline CDR1 reads MNHNS; CDR2 reads SASEGT. Trimming took 6 bases from V and 0 from J, leaving 14 bases between them. CDR3 nucleotides: TGTGCCAGCAGCCTGGACAACCACCCTAACTATGGCTACACCTTC. Amino acids: CASSLDNHPNYGYTF.

This clonotype showed up many times. The chain recombines TRBV2 with TRBJ1-2, with D possibly TRBD1 on 6 matching bases. Germline CDR1 SNHLY, CDR2 FYNNEI. The CDR3 runs to 12 residues. Trimming shortened V by 1 base and J by 10 bases, and 10 bases separated the two germline ends. The CDR3 is CASSEGGRAYTF. CDR3 DNA sequence: TGTGCCAGCAGTGAAGGGGGGCGAGCCTACACCTTC.